The clone carrying this T cell receptor beta chain is a singleton in its sample. The CDR3 consists of 16 residues. J was trimmed by 9 bases and V by 5 bases; bases with no gene match: 17. The germline CDR1 and CDR2 sequences are MDHEN and SYDVKM. Specified treatment: 19 received Ad26.COV2.S at low or high dose, single or two shots; several received placebo; per-sample allocation not given. Day 63 after the first injection of vaccine or placebo was the sampling time. These data are taken from a study of Ad26.COV2.S vaccination and SARS-CoV-2 variants. Turning to the study itself: Once, or twice with 56 days between doses, Ad26.COV2.S was given intramuscularly.

Here immunoSEQ multiplex PCR was the method, and the copy in TCRdb shows in-frame clones only, minus some. The sample shows 300,000 to 400,000 clones, about 82% of them seen only once. The source is a person aged 18-65 years who received the Ad26.COV2.S COVID-19 vaccine or a placebo. Sequencing used peripheral blood, obtained in a trial of Ad26.COV2.S vaccine versus placebo. J is TRBJ2-7 and V is TRBV28, with 9 bases lining up with TRBD1. Here the CDR3 reads CASSPNSGTGPKGQYF. CDR3 DNA: TGTGCCAGCAGTCCGAACTCCGGGACAGGGCCAAAAGGGCAGTACTTC.